This T cell receptor beta chain was observed in a study of blood T cell repertoires in COVID-19. Across the study: The origin of the acute and convalescent COVID-19 samples was the United States, Italy and Spain.

Clones were read by immunoSEQ multiplex PCR, and TCRdb kept only the in-frame ones, dropping some. The sample consists of about 440,000 clones, more than 70% of them appearing once. Germline assignment: CDR1 KGHSH and CDR2 LQKENI. The ends were cut back, 1 base at V and 0 bases at J, with 10 bases in the middle. This CDR3 has 16 amino acids. The rearrangement uses TRBV18 and TRBJ1-3; possibly TRBD1 for D (5 bases). The sample taken for sequencing was peripheral blood. The receptor was isolated from a woman aged 45-59 years with COVID-19, enrolled during active disease. CDR3 amino acids: CASSPRGELSGNTIYF. CDR3 sequence (DNA): TGTGCCAGCTCACCACGGGGGGAGCTCTCTGGAAACACCATATATTTT.